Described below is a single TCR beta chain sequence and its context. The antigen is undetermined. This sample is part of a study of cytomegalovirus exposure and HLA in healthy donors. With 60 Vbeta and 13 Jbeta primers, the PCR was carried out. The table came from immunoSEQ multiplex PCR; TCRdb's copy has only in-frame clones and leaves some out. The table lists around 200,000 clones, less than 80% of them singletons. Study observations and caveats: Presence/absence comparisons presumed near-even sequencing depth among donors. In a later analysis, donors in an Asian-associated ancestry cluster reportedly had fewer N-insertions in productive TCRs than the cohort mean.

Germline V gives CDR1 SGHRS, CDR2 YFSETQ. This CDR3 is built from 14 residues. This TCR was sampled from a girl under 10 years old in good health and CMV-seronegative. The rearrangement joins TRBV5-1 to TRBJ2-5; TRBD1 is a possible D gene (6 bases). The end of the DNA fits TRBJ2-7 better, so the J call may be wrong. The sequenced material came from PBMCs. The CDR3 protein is CASSFLQGTYEQYF. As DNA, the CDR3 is TGCGCCAGCAGCTTTCTACAGGGAACCTACGAGCAGTACTTC.